This note documents a single T cell receptor (beta chain) sequence. Its antigen is undetermined. This record comes from a study of CD8 T cells in Susac syndrome. Broader study findings: The authors acknowledged that their TCR sequencing and HLA analysis involved a relatively small number of individuals.

CDR3 size: 15 residues. V lost 7 bases and J lost 3, with 19 bases in between. Germline V lookup: CDR1 PRHDT, CDR2 FYEKMQ (reference sequence). Peripheral blood CD8+ and CD4+ T cells were profiled by TCR beta sequencing. FACS enriched CD8+ TEMRA cells, while bulk CD8+ and CD4+ were negatively isolated. An amount of RNA that ranged from roughly 0.5 to 1 ug was reverse transcribed with random hexamers. TCRdb used MiXCR to reprocess the immunoSEQ multiplex PCR reads, holding one entry per CDR3 protein. The sample holds 53,000 or so distinct CDR3 sequences, 80% to 95% seen once. This clonotype originated in a human donor in good health. The V and J genes are TRBV13 and TRBJ2-7; possibly TRBD1 for D (5 bases). Sequenced input: CD8+ T cells from PBMCs. This chain's CDR3 is CASTESRQGRYEQYF. The CDR3 DNA sequence: TGTGCCAGCACCGAGAGCCGGCAGGGCCGCTACGAGCAGTACTTC.